This T cell receptor beta chain was captured by sequencing in a study of persistence of HIV-infected CD4 T cells. Study-level points and caveats: CMV- and Gag-responding cells had lower TCRbeta richness than CD3/CD28-responding cells. Degenerate expanded CDR3beta sequences were enriched among CMV- and Gag-responding cells. The rare CMV-responding cells with HIV-1 proviruses were not separately TCR-sequenced.

A word on this clone: Its antigen remains unknown.

V was clipped by 8 bases and J by 6 bases; unmatched bases: 8. Germline loops: CDR1 MNHEY, CDR2 SVGAGI. CDR3 size: 14 residues. The immunoSEQ assay was version 4, run in survey mode. Here immunoSEQ multiplex PCR was the method, and the copy in TCRdb shows in-frame clones only, minus some. Here the sample spans around 26,000 clones, approximately 74% being singletons. Cells were stimulated with overlapping HIV-1 Gag 15-mer peptides. Responding CD4+ T cells were sorted by upregulation of both CD40 ligand and CD69. PBMCs were depleted of CD8+ T cells before stimulation. The sequenced sample was CD4+ T cells sorted from PBMCs after approximately 18-hour stimulation, obtained from a patient who received antiretroviral therapy. The gene calls are TRBV6-5 and TRBJ2-5; 11 bases map to TRBD1. The source of this sequence is an adult man with HIV who was CMV-seropositive. DNA for the CDR3: TGTGCCAGCCCCGGACAGGGGGCTATTAAGACCCAGTACTTC. The encoded protein is CASPGQGAIKTQYF.